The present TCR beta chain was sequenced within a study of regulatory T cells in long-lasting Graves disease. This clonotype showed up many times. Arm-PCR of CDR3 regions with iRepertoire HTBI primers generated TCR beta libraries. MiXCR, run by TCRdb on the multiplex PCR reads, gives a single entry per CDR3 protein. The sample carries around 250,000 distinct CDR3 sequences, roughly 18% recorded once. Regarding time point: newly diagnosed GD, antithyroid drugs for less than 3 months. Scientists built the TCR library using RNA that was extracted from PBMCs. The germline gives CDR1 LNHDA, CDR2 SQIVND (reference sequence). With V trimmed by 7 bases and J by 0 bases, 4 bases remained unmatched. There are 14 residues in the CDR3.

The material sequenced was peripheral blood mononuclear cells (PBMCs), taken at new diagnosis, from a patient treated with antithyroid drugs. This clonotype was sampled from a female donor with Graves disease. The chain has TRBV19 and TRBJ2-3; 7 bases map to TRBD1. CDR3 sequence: CASKDRQSTDTQYF. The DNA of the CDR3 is TGTGCCAGTAAGGACAGGCAAAGCACAGATACGCAGTATTTT.